The sample holds one count of the clone carrying this T cell receptor beta chain. Its specificity is not known. TCRdb's copy holds only in-frame clones and misses some; the assay was immunoSEQ multiplex PCR. The sample lists 97,000 or so clones; roughly nine tenths were seen once. This record comes from a study of T cell responses to AZD1222 COVID-19 vaccine. The study, taken as a whole, reports: Nearly half of spike-specific TCRs reportedly go after variant regions that carry no mutations. None of the repertoires were sampled until the peak T cell response had passed.

Germline CDR1 and CDR2: MDHEN and SYDVKM. The CDR3 totals 16 residues. The ends lost 2 bases at V and 6 bases at J; junction bases unmatched: 9. Sequences were derived from peripheral blood, sampled 28 days after the second AZD1222 dose. This receptor was taken from an adult who received the AZD1222 COVID-19 vaccine. V gene TRBV28 combines with J gene TRBJ2-7; 11 bases line up with TRBD2. Here the CDR3 reads CASSLKLAGVGREQYF. In DNA, the CDR3 is TGTGCCAGCAGTTTAAAACTAGCGGGAGTAGGGCGCGAGCAGTACTTC.